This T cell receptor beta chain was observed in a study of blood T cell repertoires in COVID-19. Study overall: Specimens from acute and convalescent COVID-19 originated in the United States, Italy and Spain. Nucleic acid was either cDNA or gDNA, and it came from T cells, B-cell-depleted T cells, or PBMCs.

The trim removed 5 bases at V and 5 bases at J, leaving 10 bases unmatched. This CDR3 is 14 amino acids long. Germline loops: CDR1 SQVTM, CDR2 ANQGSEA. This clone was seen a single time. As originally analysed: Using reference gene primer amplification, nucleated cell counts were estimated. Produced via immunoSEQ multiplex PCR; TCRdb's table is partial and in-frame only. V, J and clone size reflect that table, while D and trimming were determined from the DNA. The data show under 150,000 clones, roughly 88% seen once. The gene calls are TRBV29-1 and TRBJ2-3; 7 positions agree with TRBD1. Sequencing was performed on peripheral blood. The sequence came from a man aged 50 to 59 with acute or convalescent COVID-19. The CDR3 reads CSVIRQGRLDTQYF. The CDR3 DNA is TGCAGCGTTATCCGACAGGGTAGATTAGATACGCAGTATTTT.